Below, 18 T cell receptor beta chains from the same sample are listed, as sequenced in a study of T cells in Graves' hyperthyroidism and ophthalmopathy. Authors of the study amplified TCR beta CDR3 regions from RNA transcripts. Carried out on the TCR CDR3, a first-round RT-PCR used the HTBI primer set. TCRdb independently ran MiXCR on the multiplex PCR reads; one entry per CDR3 protein. The sample lists over 450,000 distinct CDR3 sequences, approximately 15% seen once, with 15% to 20% in the top ten. The specimen sequenced was blood. Receptors were obtained from a woman between 18 and 29 years old with Graves' hyperthyroidism.

This clonotype was counted ten times or more. The chain employs TRBV2 and TRBJ1-6; TRBD1 agrees at 7 bases. V dropped 6 bases and J dropped 0; count of bases not matched to a gene: 5. Germline-derived CDR1 and CDR2 are SNHLY and FYNNEI. This CDR3 is built from 16 residues. The CDR3 spells CASRRQGFSYNSPLHF. The DNA of the CDR3 is TGTGCCAGCAGGCGACAGGGCTTCTCCTATAATTCACCCCTCCACTTT.

This chain joins TRBV5-5 and TRBJ2-2, with D perhaps assigned TRBD1 or TRBD2 (5 bases each). The CDR3 is made up of 14 amino acids. Deletions cut 6 bases from V and 1 base from J, with 10 bases between. The V gene's germline CDR1 is SGHKS and CDR2 YYEKEE (reference sequence). The CDR3: CASNRDGNTGELFF. CDR3 in DNA: TGTGCCAGCAACCGGGACGGGAACACCGGGGAGCTGTTTTTT. The variable domain in full, completed from reference TRBV5-5 and TRBJ2-2, reads DAGVTQSPTHLIKTRGQQVTLRCSPISGHKSVSWYQQVLGQGPQFIFQYYEKEERGRGNFPDRFSARQFPNYSSELNVNALLLGDSALYLCASNRDGNTGELFFGEGSRLTVL.

This sequence joins TRBV7-9 and TRBJ2-1; TRBD2 matches 8 bases. The CDR3 has 14 residues. J lost 8 bases, V lost 5 bases, and 8 bases had no gene match. Germline lookup yields CDR1 SEHNR and CDR2 FQNEAQ (reference sequence). The DNA for the CDR3 is TGTGCCAGCAGCGCTCTCAGCGGGAGTCATGAGCAGTTCTTC. It encodes CASSALSGSHEQFF.

Many counts were recorded for this clonotype. The chain couples TRBV30 to TRBJ2-2; 10 nucleotides align to TRBD2. Trimming took 3 bases from V and 3 from J; bases not matched to a gene: 4. Germline V CDR1 and CDR2: GTSNPN, SVGIG (reference sequence). The CDR3 has 15 amino acids. CDR3 DNA: TGTGCCTGGAGCCCCAGCGGGAGGGACACCGGGGAGCTGTTTTTT. Encoded protein: CAWSPSGRDTGELFF.

The table lists this clonotype with many counts. V and J are TRBV30 and TRBJ1-1; D remains unclear. CDR3 size: 17 residues. V gave up 2 bases and J gave up 2 bases, with 21 bases separating them. Germline V CDR1 and CDR2: GTSNPN, SVGIG (reference sequence). The DNA of the CDR3 is TGTGCCTGGAGTAGACGGACTAATCCCAACTTTAACACTGAAGCTTTCTTT. It codes for CAWSRRTNPNFNTEAFF. Full variable domain (missing parts from reference TRBV30 and TRBJ1-1): SQTIHQWPATLVQPVGSPLSLECTVEGTSNPNLYWYRQAAGRGLQLLFYSVGIGQISSEVPQNLSASRPQDRQFILSSKKLLLSDSGFYLCAWSRRTNPNFNTEAFFGQGTRLTVV.

This clonotype was counted only a few times. The chain links TRBV11-2 to TRBJ2-7; 11 bases are a match to TRBD1. From germline, CDR1 is SGHAT and CDR2 FQNNGV. With 4 bases clipped from V and 3 bases from J, the junction kept 14 bases outside the gene matches. This CDR3 is 18 amino acids long. The CDR3 DNA reads as TGTGCCAGCAGCTCGCCGGGGACAGGGGGGTCGTGGTGCTACGAGCAGTACTTC. Its translation: CASSSPGTGGSWCYEQYF.

This clonotype was seen repeatedly, ten times or more. The rearrangement links TRBV27 to TRBJ1-2, with 7 bases lining up with TRBD1. Germline V gives CDR1 MNHEY, CDR2 SMNVEV (reference sequence). This CDR3 has 17 residues. With 5 bases clipped from V and 0 bases from J, the junction kept 12 bases outside the gene matches. In DNA form, the CDR3 reads TGTGCCAGCAGTCCAAGGGACAGCGAAACAGCTAACTATGGCTACACCTTC. Translated: CASSPRDSETANYGYTF.

This clonotype was recorded many times. The genes are TRBV7-2 and TRBJ2-7, with 7 bases matching TRBD2. Losses at the gene ends were 3 bases for V and 1 base for J; bases not matched to a gene: 12. The length of the CDR3 is 17 residues. Germline V gene data show CDR1 as SGHTA and CDR2 as FQGNSA. CDR3 protein: CASSFSRGASGSYEQYF. DNA of the CDR3: TGTGCCAGCAGCTTCAGCCGAGGGGCTAGCGGTTCCTACGAGCAGTACTTC.

The chain recombines TRBV27 with TRBJ1-5, with D unresolved. The germline V gene encodes CDR1 MNHEY and CDR2 SMNVEV (reference sequence). This CDR3 has 16 amino acids. Trimming cost V 3 bases and J 0 bases, with 12 bases left between them. This CDR3 is CASSFKGGYSNQPQHF. The CDR3 DNA is TGTGCCAGCAGTTTTAAAGGAGGTTATAGCAATCAGCCCCAGCATTTT.

In its sample, this clonotype was seen a few times. The genes are TRBV19 and TRBJ1-4, with 9 nucleotides matching TRBD1. V trimming: 3 bases; J trimming: 5 bases; junction bases outside the gene matches: 7. Per germline, CDR1 LNHDA and CDR2 SQIVND (reference sequence). The length of the CDR3 is 16 residues. The CDR3 region has the DNA TGTGCCAGTAGTATCCACAGGGGGCAGCTGAATGAAAAACTGTTTTTT. As protein: CASSIHRGQLNEKLFF.

This clonotype occurred many times. The V and J genes are TRBV20-1 and TRBJ2-5; 7 bases line up with TRBD2. The ends lost 6 bases at V and 1 base at J; junction bases unmatched: 11. There are 15 residues in the CDR3. Per germline, CDR1 DFQATT and CDR2 SNEGSKA (reference sequence). The DNA for the CDR3 is TGCAGTGCAGAAGCACCTAGCGGCATCCAAGAGACCCAGTACTTC. This sequence encodes CSAEAPSGIQETQYF.

Many counts were recorded for this clonotype. The chain has TRBV2 and TRBJ2-1; D possibly corresponds to TRBD2 (5 bases). This CDR3 has 16 residues. V was cut by 8 bases and J by 7 bases, with 24 bases left in between. Germline loops: CDR1 SNHLY, CDR2 FYNNEI. As DNA, the CDR3 is TGTGCCAGCCCCCGAACAGCGGTGGAAAGTGGAAATGAGCAGTTCTTC. It specifies CASPRTAVESGNEQFF.

This clonotype was detected many times. This rearrangement joins TRBV27 to TRBJ2-7; 12 bases fit TRBD2. Germline assignment: CDR1 MNHEY and CDR2 SMNVEV (reference sequence). The V gene end was trimmed by 5 bases and the J gene end by 6 bases; junction bases not matched to a gene: 11. The CDR3 is 16 residues long. The CDR3 bases are TGTGCCAGCAGTCCCCCCCCCGGACTAGCGGGACCCGAGCAGTACTTC. Translation: CASSPPPGLAGPEQYF.

This clonotype was detected a few times. V usage is TRBV11-3 and J usage is TRBJ2-7, with TRBD2 identical over 9 bases. This CDR3 comprises 14 residues. V lost 1 base and J lost 5; bases outside the gene matches: 3. Looked up from germline, CDR1 is SGHNT and CDR2 is YENEEA. Here the CDR3 DNA reads TGTGCCAGCAGCTTAGGGGGACTAGCAAACGAGCAGTACTTC. Encoded protein: CASSLGGLANEQYF.

This clonotype has at least ten counts. This rearrangement joins TRBV28 to TRBJ2-5, with 7 bases identical to TRBD1. Trimming at V came to 7 bases and at J to 3 bases, leaving 2 bases not matched to a gene. Germline CDR1 is MDHEN and CDR2 is SYDVKM. This CDR3 spans 12 amino acids. CDR3 in DNA: TGTGCCAGCATAGGGGGCAAAGAGACCCAGTACTTC. Translated, it gives CASIGGKETQYF.

The chain uses TRBV5-1 and TRBJ2-2; 9 positions match TRBD1. There are 15 residues in the CDR3. Germline lookup yields CDR1 SGHRS and CDR2 YFSETQ. J gave up 6 bases and V 3 bases, and 6 bases lay outside the gene matches. CDR3 DNA sequence: TGCGCCAGCAGCTCGGGGGACAGGGTGGCCGGGGAGCTGTTTTTT. It codes for CASSSGDRVAGELFF.

The chain combines TRBV20-1 with TRBJ2-1, with a tentative D call TRBD2 (6 bases). V was pared by 1 base and J by 8 bases, with 18 bases between. Germline lookup yields CDR1 DFQATT and CDR2 SNEGSKA (reference sequence). This CDR3 spans 15 amino acids. CDR3 in amino acids: CSARGPGRWGDEQFF. CDR3 DNA: TGCAGTGCTAGAGGTCCGGGGAGGTGGGGAGATGAGCAGTTCTTC.

The sample holds many counts of this clonotype. CDR3 DNA sequence: TGTGCCAGCAGCCCCGTGAGGGTTGGTGAGCAGTTCTTC. Protein sequence: CASSPVRVGEQFF. The V and J genes are TRBV12-3 or TRBV12-4 and TRBJ2-1; D perhaps matches TRBD2 (5 bases). This CDR3 is 13 amino acids long. The V end was cut by 6 bases, the J end by 9 bases, with 15 bases between.